Listed here is a single T cell receptor (beta chain). This record belongs to a study of control samples from healthy donors and cancer patients. Germline-derived CDR1 and CDR2 are ENHRY and SYGVKD. Trimming took 5 bases from V and 0 from J; bases not matched to a gene: 3. The CDR3 sequence is 14 residues long. Here immunoSEQ multiplex PCR was the method, and the copy in TCRdb shows in-frame clones only, minus some. The data contain around 130,000 clones, over 85% of them seen just once; the ten biggest clones take up just over 7.5%. V usage is TRBV10-3 and J usage is TRBJ2-5; 7 positions match TRBD1. The sequence came from a man aged 45-60 years with head and neck cancer. The sequenced sample was PBMCs. CDR3 DNA sequence: TGTGCCATCAGTATGACAGGGAACCAAGAGACCCAGTACTTC. Its protein product is CAISMTGNQETQYF.